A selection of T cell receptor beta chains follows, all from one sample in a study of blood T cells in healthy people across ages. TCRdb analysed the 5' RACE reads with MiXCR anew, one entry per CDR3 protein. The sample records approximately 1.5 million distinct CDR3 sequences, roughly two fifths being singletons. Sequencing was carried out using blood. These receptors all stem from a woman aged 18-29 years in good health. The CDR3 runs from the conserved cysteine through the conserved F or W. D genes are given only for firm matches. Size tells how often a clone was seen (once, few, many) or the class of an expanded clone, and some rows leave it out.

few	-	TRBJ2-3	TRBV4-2	CASSERIGTLGTDTQYF	TGTGCCAGCAGCGAACGGATCGGAACGTTGGGCACAGATACGCAGTATTTT
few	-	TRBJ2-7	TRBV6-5	CASTSGGTGGEQYF	TGTGCCAGCACCTCAGGAGGGACTGGAGGCGAGCAGTACTTC
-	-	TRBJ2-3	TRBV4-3	CASSQDTHGGTDTQYF	TGCGCCAGCAGCCAAGATACCCACGGGGGTACAGATACGCAGTATTTT
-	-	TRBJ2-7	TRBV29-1	CSVAPNSKYYEQYF	TGCAGCGTAGCCCCCAATTCCAAATACTACGAGCAGTACTTC
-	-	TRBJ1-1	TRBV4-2	CASSRLGGLNTEAFF	TGTGCCAGCAGCCGTCTCGGGGGGTTGAACACTGAAGCTTTCTTT
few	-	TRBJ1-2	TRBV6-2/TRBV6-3	CASSDSALYGYTF	TGTGCCAGCAGTGACAGTGCCCTCTATGGCTACACCTTC
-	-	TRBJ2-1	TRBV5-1	CASSLEASQFF	TGCGCCAGCAGCTTGGAGGCTAGCCAGTTCTTC
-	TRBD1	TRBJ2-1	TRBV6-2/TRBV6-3	CATKYQGQLYNEQFF	TGTGCCACCAAATATCAGGGACAGCTATACAATGAGCAGTTCTTC
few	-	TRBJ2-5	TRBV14	CASSQDWEQGETQYF	TGTGCCAGCAGCCAAGATTGGGAACAGGGAGAGACCCAGTACTTC
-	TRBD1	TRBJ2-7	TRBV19	CASSPGQKGYEQYF	TGTGCCAGTAGTCCGGGACAGAAAGGGTACGAGCAGTACTTC
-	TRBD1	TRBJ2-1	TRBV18	CASSTRQGYYNEQFF	TGCGCCAGCTCAACCCGACAGGGCTACTACAATGAGCAGTTCTTC